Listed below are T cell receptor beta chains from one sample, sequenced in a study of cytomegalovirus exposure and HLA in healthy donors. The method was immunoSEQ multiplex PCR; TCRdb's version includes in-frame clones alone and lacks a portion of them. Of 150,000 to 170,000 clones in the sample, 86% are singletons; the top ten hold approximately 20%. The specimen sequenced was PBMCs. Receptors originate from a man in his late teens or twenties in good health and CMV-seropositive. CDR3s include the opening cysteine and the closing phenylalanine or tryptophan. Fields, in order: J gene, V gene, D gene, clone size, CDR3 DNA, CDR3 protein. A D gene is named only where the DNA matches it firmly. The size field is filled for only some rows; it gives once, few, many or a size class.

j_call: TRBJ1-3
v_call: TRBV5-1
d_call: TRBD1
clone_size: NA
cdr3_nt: TGCGCCAGCAGCTTGCAGGGACAGGAGGCTGGAAACACCATATATTTT
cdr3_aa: CASSLQGQEAGNTIYF

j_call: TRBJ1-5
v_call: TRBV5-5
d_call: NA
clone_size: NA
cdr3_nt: TGTGCCAGCAGCTTGGAAGTCGGTTGGAATCAGCCCCAGCATTTT
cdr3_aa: CASSLEVGWNQPQHF

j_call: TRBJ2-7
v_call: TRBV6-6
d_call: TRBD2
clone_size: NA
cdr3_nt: TGTGCCAGCAGCAAGCAGTCTAGCGGGGGGAGGGGCGAGCAGTACTTC
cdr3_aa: CASSKQSSGGRGEQYF

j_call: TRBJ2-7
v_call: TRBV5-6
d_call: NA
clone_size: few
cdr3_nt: TGTGCCAGCGAGAGGTATGACGGACTCTGGGAGCAGTACTTC
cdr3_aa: CASERYDGLWEQYF

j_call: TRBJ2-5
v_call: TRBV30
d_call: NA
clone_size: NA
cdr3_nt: TGTGCCTGGAGTCTAAGGACAGCCCTAACCGAGACCCAGTACTTC
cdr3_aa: CAWSLRTALTETQYF

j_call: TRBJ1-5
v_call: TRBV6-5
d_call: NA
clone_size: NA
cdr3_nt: TGTGCCAGCAGCCCGGACAGTCCGAGACCCCAGCATTTT
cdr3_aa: CASSPDSPRPQHF

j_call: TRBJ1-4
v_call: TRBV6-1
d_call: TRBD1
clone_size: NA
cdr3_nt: TGTGCCAGCACTTTGGACAGGGTTGAGGAAAAACTGTTTTTT
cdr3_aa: CASTLDRVEEKLFF

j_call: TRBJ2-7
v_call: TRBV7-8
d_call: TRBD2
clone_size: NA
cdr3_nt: TGTGCCAGCAGCAGGACTAGCGGGGGATCCTACGAGCAGTACTTC
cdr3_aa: CASSRTSGGSYEQYF

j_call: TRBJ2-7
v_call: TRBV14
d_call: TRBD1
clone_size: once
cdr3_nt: TGTGCCAGCAGCTCTCTACACCGGGACAGGGACTCCTACGAGCAGTACTTC
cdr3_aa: CASSSLHRDRDSYEQYF

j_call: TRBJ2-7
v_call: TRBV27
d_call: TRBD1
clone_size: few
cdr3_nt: TGTGCCAGCAGTTTAGGGACAGGGTACGAGCAGTACTTC
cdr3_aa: CASSLGTGYEQYF

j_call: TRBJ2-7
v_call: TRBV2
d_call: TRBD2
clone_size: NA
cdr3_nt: TGTGCCAGAGGAGTGTCTAGCGGGAGTAGTAAGCAGTACTTC
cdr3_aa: CARGVSSGSSKQYF

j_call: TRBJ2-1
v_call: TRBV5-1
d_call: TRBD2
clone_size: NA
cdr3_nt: TGCGCCAGCAGCCGGACTAGCGGAATCAATGAGCAGTTCTTC
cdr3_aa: CASSRTSGINEQFF

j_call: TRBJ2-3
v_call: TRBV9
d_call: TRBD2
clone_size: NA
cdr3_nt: TGTGCCAGCAGCTCGGGACTAGCGGGAGCGGGAGATACGCAGTATTTT
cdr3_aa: CASSSGLAGAGDTQYF

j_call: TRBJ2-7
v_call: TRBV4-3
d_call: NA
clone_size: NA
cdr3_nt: TGCGCCAGCAGCCAAGGTTCAGCGGCGCCCTCCTACGAGCAGTACTTC
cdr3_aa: CASSQGSAAPSYEQYF

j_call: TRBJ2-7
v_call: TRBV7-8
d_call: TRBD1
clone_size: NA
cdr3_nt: TGTGCCAGCAGCTTACCGGGACAGGGGTGGTACGAGCAGTACTTC
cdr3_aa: CASSLPGQGWYEQYF

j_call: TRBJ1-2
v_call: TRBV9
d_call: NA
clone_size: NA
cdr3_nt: TGTGCCAGCAGCGTACAGGGGACCCACTATGGCTACACCTTC
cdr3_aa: CASSVQGTHYGYTF

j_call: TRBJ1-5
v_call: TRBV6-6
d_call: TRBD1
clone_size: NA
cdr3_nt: TGTGCCACCCATACAGGGGCGCGTGTTCAGCCCCAGCATTTT
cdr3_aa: CATHTGARVQPQHF

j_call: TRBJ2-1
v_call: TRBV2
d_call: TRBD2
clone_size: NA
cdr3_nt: TGTGCCAGCAGGGAAGGGACTAGCAGTTACAATGAGCAGTTCTTC
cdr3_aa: CASREGTSSYNEQFF

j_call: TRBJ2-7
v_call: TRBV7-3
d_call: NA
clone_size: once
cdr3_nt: TGTGCCAGCAGCCCGCAGACAGAGCACGAGCAGTACTTC
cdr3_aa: CASSPQTEHEQYF

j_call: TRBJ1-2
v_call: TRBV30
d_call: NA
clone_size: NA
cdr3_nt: TGTGCCTGGAGTGTAGACTGGTATGGCTACACCTTC
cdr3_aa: CAWSVDWYGYTF

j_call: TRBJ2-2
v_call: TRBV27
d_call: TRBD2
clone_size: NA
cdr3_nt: TGTGCCAGCAGTTTATCGGTCCTAGCGGGAGGGCCCGGGGAGCTGTTTTTT
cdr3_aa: CASSLSVLAGGPGELFF

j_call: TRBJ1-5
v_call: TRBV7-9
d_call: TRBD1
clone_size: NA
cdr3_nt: TGTGCCAGCAGCCGCGGACAGGGCAATCAGCCCCAGCATTTT
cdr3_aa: CASSRGQGNQPQHF

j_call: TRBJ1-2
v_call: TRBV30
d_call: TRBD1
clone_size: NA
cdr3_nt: TGTGCCTGGAGGCTGGGGGACAGGGGATCTGGCTACACCTTC
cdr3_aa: CAWRLGDRGSGYTF

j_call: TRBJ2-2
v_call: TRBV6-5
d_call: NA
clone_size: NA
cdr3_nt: TGTGCCAGCAGTTACGGGGCTATTGGCACCGGGGAGCTGTTTTTT
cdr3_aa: CASSYGAIGTGELFF

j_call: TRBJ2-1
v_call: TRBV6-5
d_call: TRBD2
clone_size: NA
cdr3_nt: TGTGCCAGCAGTTACGGACTAGCGGGAGACTATGAGCAGTTCTTC
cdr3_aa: CASSYGLAGDYEQFF

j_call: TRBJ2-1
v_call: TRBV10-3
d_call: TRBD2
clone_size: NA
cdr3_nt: TGTGCCATCAGTGAACCAGCGGGGGGTGTCTACAATGAGCAGTTCTTC
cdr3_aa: CAISEPAGGVYNEQFF

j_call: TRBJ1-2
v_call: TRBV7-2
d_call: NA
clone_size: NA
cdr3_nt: TGTGCCAGCAGCCGTGAGAGGTCTAACTATGGCTACACCTTC
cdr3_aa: CASSRERSNYGYTF

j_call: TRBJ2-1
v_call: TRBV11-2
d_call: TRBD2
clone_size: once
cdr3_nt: TGTGCCAGCAGCTTAACTAGCGGGGAGTACAATGAGCAGTTCTTC
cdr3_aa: CASSLTSGEYNEQFF

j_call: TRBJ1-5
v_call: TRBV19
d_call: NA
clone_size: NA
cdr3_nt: TGTGCCAGTAGTATGGCCCCTATGCAGGGCCCCAATCAGCCCCAGCATTTT
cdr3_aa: CASSMAPMQGPNQPQHF

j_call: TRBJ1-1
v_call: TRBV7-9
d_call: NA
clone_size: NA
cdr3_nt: TGTGCCAGCAGCGCCTCGGACAGACAGAACACTGAAGCTTTCTTT
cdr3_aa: CASSASDRQNTEAFF

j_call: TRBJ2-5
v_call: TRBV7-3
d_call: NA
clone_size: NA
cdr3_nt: TGTGCCAGCAGCTGCCAGGGTTGTGAAGAGACCCAGTACTTC
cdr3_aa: CASSCQGCEETQYF

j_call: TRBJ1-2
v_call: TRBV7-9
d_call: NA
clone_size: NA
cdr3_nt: TGTGCCAGCAGCTTAGGGCAGGGGCCCGGTGGCTACACCTTC
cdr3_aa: CASSLGQGPGGYTF

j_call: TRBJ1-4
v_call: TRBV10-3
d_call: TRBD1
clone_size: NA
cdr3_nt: TGTGCCATCAGTAGGACAGGGGAAACTAATGAAAAACTGTTTTTT
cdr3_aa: CAISRTGETNEKLFF

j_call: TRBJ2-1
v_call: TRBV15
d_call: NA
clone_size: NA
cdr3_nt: TGTGCCACCAGCAGAGGGGCTAATCATAAGGACAATGAGCAGTTCTTC
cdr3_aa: CATSRGANHKDNEQFF

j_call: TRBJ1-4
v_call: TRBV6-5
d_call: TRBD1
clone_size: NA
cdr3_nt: TGTGCCAGCAGGCCCCCGGGACAGCAGGAAAAACTGTTTTTT
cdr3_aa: CASRPPGQQEKLFF

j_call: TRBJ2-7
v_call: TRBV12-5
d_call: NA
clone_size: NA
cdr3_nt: TGTGCTAGTGGTTTGGTACGAGAACCCAGGCATGTCCTCGCCTACGAGCAGTACTTC
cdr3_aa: CASGLVREPRHVLAYEQYF

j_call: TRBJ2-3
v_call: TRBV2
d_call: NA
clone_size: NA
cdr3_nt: TGTGCCAGCTCCCGCGCGAGTGGTACGCAGTATTTT
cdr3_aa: CASSRASGTQYF

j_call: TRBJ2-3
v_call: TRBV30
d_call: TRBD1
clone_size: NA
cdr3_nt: TGTGCCTGGGGTACAGGGGATGATACGCAGTATTTT
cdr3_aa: CAWGTGDDTQYF

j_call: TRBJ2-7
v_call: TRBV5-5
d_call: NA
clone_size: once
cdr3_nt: TGTGCCAGCAGCTACGGCCGGAGACCCTACGAGCAGTACTTC
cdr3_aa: CASSYGRRPYEQYF

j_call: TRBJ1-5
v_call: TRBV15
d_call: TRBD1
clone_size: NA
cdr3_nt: TGTGCCACCAGCGTACAGGGGGCCCAGCCCCAGCATTTT
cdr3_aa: CATSVQGAQPQHF

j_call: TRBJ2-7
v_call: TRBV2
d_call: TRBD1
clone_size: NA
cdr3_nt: TGTGCCAGCAGCAGGACAGGGAGCTCCTACGAGCAGTACTTC
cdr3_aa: CASSRTGSSYEQYF

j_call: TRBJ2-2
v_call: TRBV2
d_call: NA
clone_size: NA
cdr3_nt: TGTGCCAGCAGTCCAGGGGCCTCGAACACCGGGGAGCTGTTTTTT
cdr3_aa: CASSPGASNTGELFF

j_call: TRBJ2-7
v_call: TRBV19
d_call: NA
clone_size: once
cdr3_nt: TGTGCCAGTAGTACGTATTACAGTAGCGTTCACGACGAGCAGTACTTC
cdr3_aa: CASSTYYSSVHDEQYF

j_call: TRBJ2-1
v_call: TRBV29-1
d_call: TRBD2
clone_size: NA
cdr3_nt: TGCAGCGTTGTCGGCCTAGCGGACAATGAGCAGTTCTTC
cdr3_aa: CSVVGLADNEQFF